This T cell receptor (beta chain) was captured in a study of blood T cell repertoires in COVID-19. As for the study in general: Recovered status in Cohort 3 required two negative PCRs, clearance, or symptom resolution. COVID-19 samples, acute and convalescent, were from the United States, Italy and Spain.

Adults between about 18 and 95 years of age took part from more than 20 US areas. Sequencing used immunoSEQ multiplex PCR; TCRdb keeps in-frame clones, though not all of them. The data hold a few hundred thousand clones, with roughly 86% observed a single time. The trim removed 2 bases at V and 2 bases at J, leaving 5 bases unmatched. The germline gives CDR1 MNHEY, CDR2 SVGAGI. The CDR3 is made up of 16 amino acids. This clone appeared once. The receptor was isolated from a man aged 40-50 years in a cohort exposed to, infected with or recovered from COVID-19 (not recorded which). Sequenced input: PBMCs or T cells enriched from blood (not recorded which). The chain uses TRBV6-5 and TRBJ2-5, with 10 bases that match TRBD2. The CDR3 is CASSYTLAGVQETQYF. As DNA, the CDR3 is TGTGCCAGCAGTTACACCCTAGCGGGAGTACAAGAGACCCAGTACTTC.